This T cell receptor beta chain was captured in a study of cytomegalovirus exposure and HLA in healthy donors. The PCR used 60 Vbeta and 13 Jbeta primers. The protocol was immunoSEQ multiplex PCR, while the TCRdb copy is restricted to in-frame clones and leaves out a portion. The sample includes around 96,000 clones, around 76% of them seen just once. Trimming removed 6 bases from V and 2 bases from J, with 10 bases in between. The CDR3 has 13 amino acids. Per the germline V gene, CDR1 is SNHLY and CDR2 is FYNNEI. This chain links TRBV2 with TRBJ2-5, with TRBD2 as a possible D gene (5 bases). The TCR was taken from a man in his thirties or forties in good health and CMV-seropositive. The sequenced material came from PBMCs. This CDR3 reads CASRRAPQETQYF. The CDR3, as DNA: TGTGCCAGCAGGAGGGCTCCACAAGAGACCCAGTACTTC.